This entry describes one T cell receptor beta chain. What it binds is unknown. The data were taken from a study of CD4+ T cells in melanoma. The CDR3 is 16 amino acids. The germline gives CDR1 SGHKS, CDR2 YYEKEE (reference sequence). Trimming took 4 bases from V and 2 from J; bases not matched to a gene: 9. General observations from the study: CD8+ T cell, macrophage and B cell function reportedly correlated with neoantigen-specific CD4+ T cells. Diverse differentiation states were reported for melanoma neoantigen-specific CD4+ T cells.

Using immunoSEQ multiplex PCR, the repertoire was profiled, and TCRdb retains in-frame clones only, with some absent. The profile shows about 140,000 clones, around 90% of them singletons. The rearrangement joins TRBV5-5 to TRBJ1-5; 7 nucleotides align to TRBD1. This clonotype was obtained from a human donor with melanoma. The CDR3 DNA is TGTGCCAGCAGCCCATTTACAGGGGAAGGCAATCAGCCCCAGCATTTT. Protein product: CASSPFTGEGNQPQHF.